This T cell receptor beta chain was identified during a study of blood T cell repertoires in COVID-19. About the research overall: Nucleic acid was either cDNA or gDNA, and it came from T cells, B-cell-depleted T cells, or PBMCs.

The Seattle site enrolled patients during active infection and followed them longitudinally. Source study methods: Estimation of nucleated cell counts was performed using reference gene primer amplification. Measured with immunoSEQ multiplex PCR; TCRdb has only the in-frame clones, and not every one. D and trimming were read from the DNA, whereas the V and J calls and clone size are those reported in that table. Of 150,000 to 200,000 clones listed, 70% to 85% are singletons. This clone was seen a handful of times. Germline V gives CDR1 SGHKS, CDR2 YYEKEE (reference sequence). This CDR3 spans 19 amino acids. The V segment lost 0 bases and the J segment 1 base; nucleotides outside the gene matches: 11.

The chain employs TRBV5-5 and TRBJ2-2; 8 bases line up with TRBD1. Sequenced input: peripheral blood. This TCR came from a man of 80 years or more with COVID-19, enrolled during active disease. CDR3 residues: CASSLDTRTGRLNTGELFF. DNA for the CDR3: TGTGCCAGCAGCTTGGACACGCGGACAGGGAGACTGAACACCGGGGAGCTGTTTTTT.